The T cell receptor (beta chain) described here comes from a study of OX40 agonist ivuxolimab in advanced cancers. Germline values: CDR1 SGHAT, CDR2 FQNNGV. Deletions cut 2 bases from V and 0 bases from J, with 8 bases between. The CDR3 loop spans 14 amino acids. Drawing of blood for sampling happened at baseline, at cycle 4 day 1, and at cycle 7 day 1. As regards this clone: What it binds is not known.

Some clones are missing from TCRdb's copy, which holds only in-frame ones; the method was immunoSEQ multiplex PCR. The sample has about 79,000 clones, 70% to 85% seen once. Study results and caveats: CD8+ T cells averaged more expanded clones than CD4+. Expansion of clones was among the lowest in partial responders at 0.1-3.0 mg/kg.

The receptor comes from an adult with an advanced solid tumor such as melanoma, head and neck, liver or kidney cancer. The sequences come from CD4+ or CD8+ T cells sorted from blood, collected in a trial of the OX40 agonist ivuxolimab. The chain uses TRBV11-2 and TRBJ2-7; the D gene is possibly TRBD1 (5 bases). CDR3 in DNA: TGTGCCAGCAGCTTATCAGGGCACTCCTACGAGCAGTACTTC. As protein: CASSLSGHSYEQYF.